This is a list of T cell receptor beta chains from one sample in a study of T cells in localized non-small cell lung cancer. Produced via immunoSEQ multiplex PCR; TCRdb's table is partial and in-frame only. This table holds about 23,000 clones, approximately 84% found once. This sample comprised peripheral blood, obtained before any cancer treatment. All receptors derive from a male donor aged 60 or over with stage I squamous cell lung carcinoma. Both conserved end residues are part of each CDR3. D genes are given only for firm matches. A row's size may be missing; if present it is once, few, many or a size class.

V: TRBV27
D: -
size: once
J: TRBJ1-3
CDR3: CASSKDILDSRSGNTIYF
DNA: TGTGCCAGCAGCAAAGATATTCTGGACAGTCGCTCTGGAAACACCATATATTTT

V: TRBV5-4
D: -
size: -
J: TRBJ1-1
CDR3: CASNLLGVGTEAFF
DNA: TGTGCCAGCAACCTACTTGGGGTAGGGACTGAAGCTTTCTTT

V: TRBV30
D: -
size: few
J: TRBJ1-2
CDR3: CAWSVGWGASYGYTF
DNA: TGTGCCTGGAGTGTAGGGTGGGGCGCTTCCTATGGCTACACCTTC

V: TRBV15
D: -
size: -
J: TRBJ1-2
CDR3: CATSREFRYGYTF
DNA: TGTGCCACCAGCAGAGAATTTCGGTATGGCTACACCTTC

V: TRBV19
D: -
size: few
J: TRBJ1-3
CDR3: CASSISALSGNTIYF
DNA: TGTGCCAGTAGTATCTCGGCACTCTCTGGAAACACCATATATTTT

V: TRBV5-1
D: -
size: once
J: TRBJ1-3
CDR3: CASSSDGAGGGNTIYF
DNA: TGCGCCAGCAGCTCCGACGGGGCAGGTGGGGGAAACACCATATATTTT

V: TRBV28
D: TRBD1
size: -
J: TRBJ2-5
CDR3: CASSSDRGIGETQYF
DNA: TGTGCCAGCAGTTCAGACAGGGGTATAGGAGAGACCCAGTACTTC

V: TRBV30
D: -
size: -
J: TRBJ1-1
CDR3: CAGRSENTEAFF
DNA: TGTGCCGGGAGGTCCGAGAACACTGAAGCTTTCTTT

V: TRBV29-1
D: -
size: -
J: TRBJ2-1
CDR3: CSVGDNEQFF
DNA: TGCAGCGTTGGGGACAATGAGCAGTTCTTC

V: TRBV5-1
D: -
size: once
J: TRBJ2-1
CDR3: CASSLGIGNNEQFF
DNA: TGCGCCAGCAGCTTGGGAATCGGCAACAATGAGCAGTTCTTC

V: TRBV6-5
D: -
size: once
J: TRBJ1-6
CDR3: CASSYSRGLNSPFHF
DNA: TGTGCCAGCAGTTACTCGAGGGGCCTTAATTCACCCTTCCACTTT

V: TRBV5-6
D: -
size: -
J: TRBJ2-7
CDR3: CASSLRGYEQYF
DNA: TGTGCCAGCAGCTTAAGAGGGTACGAGCAGTACTTC

V: TRBV9
D: -
size: once
J: TRBJ1-4
CDR3: CASSVGFEGLPNEKLFF
DNA: TGTGCCAGCAGCGTAGGCTTCGAGGGGCTTCCTAATGAAAAACTGTTTTTT

V: TRBV2
D: -
size: -
J: TRBJ1-4
CDR3: CASSSYNEKLFF
DNA: TGTGCCAGCAGTTCGTATAATGAAAAACTGTTTTTT

V: TRBV11-1
D: TRBD1
size: -
J: TRBJ2-7
CDR3: CASRPQTGSYEQYF
DNA: TGTGCCAGCCGGCCCCAGACAGGGAGCTACGAGCAGTACTTC

V: TRBV4-3
D: TRBD1
size: -
J: TRBJ1-2
CDR3: CASSPRQGEGYTF
DNA: TGCGCCAGCAGCCCCAGACAGGGAGAGGGCTACACCTTC

V: TRBV5-4
D: -
size: -
J: TRBJ1-5
CDR3: CASSLMGSRQPQHF
DNA: TGTGCCAGCAGCTTGATGGGGTCACGGCAGCCCCAGCATTTT

V: TRBV7-2
D: -
size: once
J: TRBJ1-1
CDR3: CASSLDTGRVAFF
DNA: TGTGCCAGCAGCTTAGACACAGGGAGGGTAGCTTTCTTT

V: TRBV6-4
D: TRBD2
size: -
J: TRBJ2-3
CDR3: CASSGEGDTQYF
DNA: TGTGCCAGCAGTGGGGAGGGAGATACGCAGTATTTT

V: TRBV5-1
D: -
size: -
J: TRBJ1-2
CDR3: CASSLGGASGYTF
DNA: TGCGCCAGCAGCTTGGGAGGGGCCAGCGGCTACACCTTC

V: TRBV27
D: -
size: few
J: TRBJ2-2
CDR3: CASSPVGTGELFF
DNA: TGTGCCAGCAGCCCCGTCGGCACCGGGGAGCTGTTTTTT

V: TRBV6-5
D: -
size: -
J: TRBJ1-1
CDR3: CASRFDGGTEAFF
DNA: TGTGCCAGCAGATTTGACGGTGGGACTGAAGCTTTCTTT

V: TRBV19
D: -
size: -
J: TRBJ1-4
CDR3: CASSDWGGSNEKLFF
DNA: TGTGCCAGTAGTGATTGGGGAGGTTCTAATGAAAAACTGTTTTTT

V: TRBV27
D: -
size: few
J: TRBJ1-5
CDR3: CASSSRFREQPQHF
DNA: TGTGCCAGCAGTAGTCGATTCAGGGAGCAGCCCCAGCATTTT

V: TRBV6-5
D: TRBD1
size: -
J: TRBJ2-7
CDR3: CASTLSTGNLYEQYF
DNA: TGTGCCAGCACCCTATCGACAGGGAATCTCTACGAGCAGTACTTC

V: TRBV10-2
D: TRBD2
size: -
J: TRBJ2-5
CDR3: CASSEENGREAQYF
DNA: TGCGCCAGCAGTGAAGAAAACGGGAGGGAGGCCCAGTACTTC

V: TRBV2
D: -
size: -
J: TRBJ1-1
CDR3: CASLADQVRSTEAFF
DNA: TGTGCCAGCCTCGCGGATCAGGTTAGAAGCACTGAAGCTTTCTTT

V: TRBV29-1
D: -
size: -
J: TRBJ2-1
CDR3: CSLRKRAPLDEQFF
DNA: TGCAGCCTTCGGAAGCGGGCGCCTTTGGATGAGCAGTTCTTC

V: TRBV7-9
D: TRBD2
size: -
J: TRBJ2-7
CDR3: CASSSGREAPSYEQYF
DNA: TGTGCCAGCAGCTCGGGACGGGAGGCACCATCCTACGAGCAGTACTTC

V: TRBV5-1
D: TRBD1
size: -
J: TRBJ2-6
CDR3: CASSRTGGISGANVLTF
DNA: TGCGCCAGCAGCCGGACAGGGGGGATCTCTGGGGCCAACGTCCTGACTTTC

V: TRBV19
D: -
size: -
J: TRBJ1-5
CDR3: CASSEDTAVRPQHF
DNA: TGTGCCAGTAGTGAGGACACCGCAGTTCGGCCCCAGCATTTT

V: TRBV10-3
D: -
size: -
J: TRBJ2-7
CDR3: CAIMAGNSYEQYF
DNA: TGTGCCATCATGGCGGGGAACTCCTACGAGCAGTACTTC

V: TRBV11-2
D: TRBD1
size: -
J: TRBJ2-2
CDR3: CASSHLRGLTGELFF
DNA: TGTGCCAGCAGCCACCTCAGGGGGCTAACCGGGGAGCTGTTTTTT

V: TRBV6-1
D: TRBD1
size: once
J: TRBJ2-1
CDR3: CASSATGTGEQFF
DNA: TGTGCCAGCAGTGCGACCGGGACAGGGGAGCAGTTCTTC

V: TRBV10-1
D: -
size: -
J: TRBJ2-3
CDR3: CASSDSGGTQYF
DNA: TGCGCCAGCAGTGATTCCGGAGGTACGCAGTATTTT

V: TRBV5-6
D: -
size: -
J: TRBJ2-7
CDR3: CASSLVGHTPLEQYF
DNA: TGTGCCAGCAGCTTGGTTGGACATACTCCCCTCGAGCAGTACTTC

V: TRBV7-8
D: TRBD1
size: -
J: TRBJ1-2
CDR3: CASSPGTGGLYAGYTF
DNA: TGTGCCAGCAGCCCAGGGACAGGGGGCCTCTATGCTGGCTACACCTTC

V: TRBV6-5
D: -
size: -
J: TRBJ2-5
CDR3: CASTLRETQYF
DNA: TGTGCCAGCACCCTGCGGGAGACCCAGTACTTC

V: TRBV2
D: -
size: -
J: TRBJ1-2
CDR3: CASSAGAILANYGYTF
DNA: TGTGCCAGCAGTGCCGGTGCGATACTAGCTAACTATGGCTACACCTTC

V: TRBV6-5
D: -
size: -
J: TRBJ2-1
CDR3: CASSPTFYNEQFF
DNA: TGTGCCAGCTCTCCCACTTTCTACAATGAGCAGTTCTTC

V: TRBV13
D: -
size: -
J: TRBJ2-5
CDR3: CASSYQETQYF
DNA: TGTGCCAGCAGCTACCAAGAGACCCAGTACTTC

V: TRBV6-6
D: -
size: -
J: TRBJ2-5
CDR3: CASSGQLQETQYF
DNA: TGTGCCAGCAGTGGACAGTTACAAGAGACCCAGTACTTC

V: TRBV4-2
D: -
size: -
J: TRBJ1-3
CDR3: CASSQVSGNTIYF
DNA: TGTGCCAGCAGCCAAGTCTCTGGAAACACCATATATTTT

V: TRBV2
D: -
size: -
J: TRBJ1-1
CDR3: CASSSILEAFF
DNA: TGTGCCAGCAGTTCTATCCTTGAAGCTTTCTTT

V: TRBV5-4
D: -
size: few
J: TRBJ2-4
CDR3: CASSPTRVGAKNIQYF
DNA: TGTGCCAGCAGCCCAACTAGGGTGGGAGCCAAAAACATTCAGTACTTC

V: TRBV18
D: -
size: -
J: TRBJ2-1
CDR3: CASSPGGGGTYNEQFF
DNA: TGTGCCAGCTCCCCCGGGGGCGGGGGAACTTACAATGAGCAGTTCTTC

V: TRBV7-9
D: -
size: -
J: TRBJ1-4
CDR3: CASSSGPKLFF
DNA: TGTGCCAGCAGCTCCGGCCCGAAACTGTTTTTT

V: TRBV30
D: -
size: -
J: TRBJ2-7
CDR3: CAWGGDSSYEQYF
DNA: TGTGCCTGGGGGGGGGACAGCTCCTACGAGCAGTACTTC